This passage covers 26 T cell receptor beta chains from one sample sequenced in a study of T cell clones after liver transplantation. Assay: immunoSEQ multiplex PCR; the TCRdb copy retains only in-frame clones and omits some. The repertoire holds roughly 120,000 clones, approximately 90% seen once, with approximately 0.84% in the top ten. The sequences come from CD4+ T cells from blood, collected 12 months after liver transplant. These receptors came from a human patient who received a liver transplant. Some of the T cells might come from the graft donor.

This clone appeared a single time. This chain joins TRBV4-3 and TRBJ2-1; 8 bases line up with TRBD2. This CDR3 has 19 amino acids. Germline CDR1 and CDR2: LGHNA and YSLEER. Germline trimming cut 2 bases from V and 0 bases from J; bases unmatched to any gene: 12. CDR3: CASSQSGLIAGSSYNEQFF. The CDR3 DNA reads as TGCGCCAGCAGCCAATCCGGACTGATAGCGGGGAGCTCCTACAATGAGCAGTTCTTC.

The chain combines TRBV6-5 with TRBJ2-3; 13 bases line up with TRBD2. In germline, CDR1 is MNHEY, CDR2 SVGAGI. The CDR3 consists of 16 residues. With V trimmed by 0 bases and J by 6 bases, 3 bases remained unmatched. This CDR3 is CASSYSGLAGVDTQYF. The DNA for the CDR3 is TGTGCCAGCAGTTACTCAGGACTAGCGGGAGTCGATACGCAGTATTTT.

J is TRBJ2-7 and V is TRBV7-9; TRBD2 aligns across 14 bases. Germline CDR1 SEHNR, CDR2 FQNEAQ (reference sequence). J gave up 5 bases and V 5 bases, and 11 bases lay outside the gene matches. The CDR3 length is 17 residues. CDR3 amino acids: CASSPAPGTSGSNEQYF. DNA for the CDR3: TGTGCCAGCAGCCCAGCCCCCGGGACTAGCGGGAGCAACGAGCAGTACTTC. The full variable domain, with the rest looked up from reference TRBV7-9 and TRBJ2-7, is DTGVSQNPRHKITKRGQNVTFRCDPISEHNRLYWYRQTLGQGPEFLTYFQNEAQLEKSRLLSDRFSAERPKGSFSTLEIQRTEQGDSAMYLCASSPAPGTSGSNEQYFGPGTRLTVT.

This clone was detected only a few times. The CDR3 DNA is TGTGCCAGCAGCCGTTACTCGACAGGGTGGGATCAGCCCCAGCATTTT. It encodes CASSRYSTGWDQPQHF. The gene calls are TRBV27 and TRBJ1-5; 7 bases fit TRBD1. V was pared by 6 bases and J by 5 bases, with 13 bases of the junction left unmatched. CDR1 and CDR2 from the germline V gene are MNHEY and SMNVEV (reference sequence). CDR3 size: 16 residues.

The chain is built from TRBV28 and TRBJ2-7; TRBD1 might be the D (6 bases). The CDR3 is made up of 13 amino acids. The V gene's germline CDR1 is MDHEN and CDR2 SYDVKM. Between the trimmed V and J ends, which lost 3 bases and 7 bases, there was a span of 13 bases. In nucleotides, the CDR3 is TGTGCCAGCAGTTTCGACCAGGGGTGGGAGCAGTACTTC. Encoded protein: CASSFDQGWEQYF.

This clone was counted between two and nine times. The chain has TRBV7-3 and TRBJ2-6, with D tentatively TRBD2 (5 bases). V lost 5 bases, J lost 13 bases, and 18 bases lay in between. Germline V CDR1 and CDR2: SGHTA, FQGTGA. CDR3 length: 14 residues. The CDR3 nucleotides read TGTGCCAGCAGCCCCGGACTTTCCTCAAGGGTCCTGACTTTC. Translating it yields CASSPGLSSRVLTF.

CDR3 DNA sequence: TGTGCCAGTAAGAGGAACAATGAGCAGTTCTTC. Protein sequence: CASKRNNEQFF. This chain uses TRBV19 with TRBJ2-1; D gene uncertain. V was pared by 7 bases and J by 5 bases, with 6 bases between. Germline CDR1 reads LNHDA; CDR2 reads SQIVND (reference sequence). CDR3 size: 11 residues.

This chain links TRBV5-4 with TRBJ2-2, with 7 bases matching TRBD2. The CDR3 contains 17 residues. V was pared by 4 bases and J by 4 bases, with 13 bases of the junction left unmatched. Looked up from germline, CDR1 is SGHNT and CDR2 is YYREEE (reference sequence). The CDR3: CASSPKGSGATTGELFF. The CDR3, as DNA: TGTGCCAGCAGCCCCAAAGGGAGCGGGGCGACCACCGGGGAGCTGTTTTTT.

The chain has TRBV29-1 and TRBJ2-3; no definite D call. The CDR3 extends over 12 amino acids. Per germline, CDR1 SQVTM and CDR2 ANQGSEA. V lost 3 bases and J lost 0, with 4 bases in between. CDR3 region: CSVDGSTDTQYF. The CDR3 nucleotides read TGCAGCGTTGACGGGAGCACAGATACGCAGTATTTT.

V usage is TRBV2 and J usage is TRBJ2-3, with 8 bases lining up with TRBD2. J gave up 3 bases and V 2 bases, and 10 bases lay outside the gene matches. The CDR3 length is 17 residues. Germline V CDR1 and CDR2: SNHLY, FYNNEI. CDR3 DNA: TGTGCCAGCAGTGAATGGGGGCGGGAGGTCTTAACAGATACGCAGTATTTT. It encodes CASSEWGREVLTDTQYF.

This clone was seen only a few times. The chain has TRBV28 and TRBJ2-5; TRBD2 agrees at 9 bases. J gave up 5 bases and V 2 bases, and 6 bases lay outside the gene matches. Germline assignment: CDR1 MDHEN and CDR2 SYDVKM. The CDR3 totals 15 residues. The CDR3 loop reads CASSLAIAGVETQYF. DNA of the CDR3: TGTGCCAGCAGTTTAGCGATAGCGGGAGTTGAGACCCAGTACTTC.

This chain uses TRBV7-9 with TRBJ2-7; 14 bases map to TRBD2. Per the germline V gene, CDR1 is SEHNR and CDR2 is FQNEAQ (reference sequence). V trimming: 5 bases; J trimming: 6 bases; junction bases outside the gene matches: 12. The CDR3 contains 17 residues. CDR3: CASSQTSGRARSSEQYF. The CDR3 DNA is TGTGCCAGCAGCCAGACTAGCGGGAGGGCCAGGTCTTCCGAGCAGTACTTC.

The rearrangement uses TRBV5-1 and TRBJ2-1; 11 bases are shared with TRBD2. The CDR3 totals 16 residues. Germline lookup yields CDR1 SGHRS and CDR2 YFSETQ. Trimming at V came to 0 bases and at J to 8 bases, leaving 7 bases not matched to a gene. CDR3 nucleotide sequence: TGCGCCAGCAGCTTGGCCGGACTAGCGGGCGTCGATGAGCAGTTCTTC. Protein product: CASSLAGLAGVDEQFF.

The genes are TRBV7-2 and TRBJ2-7; 9 bases line up with TRBD2. Germline lookup yields CDR1 SGHTA and CDR2 FQGNSA. Losses at the gene ends were 4 bases for V and 0 bases for J; bases not matched to a gene: 4. The CDR3 length is 15 residues. The CDR3 is CASSSGLANSYEQYF. In nucleotides, the CDR3 is TGTGCCAGCAGCTCGGGACTAGCTAACTCCTACGAGCAGTACTTC.

The chain recombines TRBV2 with TRBJ1-1; TRBD1 matches at 8 bases. V lost 7 bases and J lost 2; bases outside the gene matches: 6. Germline V gives CDR1 SNHLY, CDR2 FYNNEI. This CDR3 comprises 14 residues. CDR3 region: CASKTTGDNTEAFF. CDR3 DNA: TGTGCCAGCAAGACGACAGGGGACAACACTGAAGCTTTCTTT.

CDR3 residues: CASSATSGTPYEQYF. The CDR3 region has the DNA TGTGCCAGCAGCGCAACTAGCGGGACGCCCTACGAGCAGTACTTC. This chain links TRBV9 with TRBJ2-7, with 10 bases fitting TRBD2. Germline V gives CDR1 SGDLS, CDR2 YYNGEE. The J segment lost 2 bases and the V segment lost 3 bases, leaving 5 bases of the junction unmatched. This CDR3 spans 15 amino acids.

The table lists this clone with a few counts. V and J are TRBV5-6 and TRBJ2-2; no clear D. Germline lookup yields CDR1 SGHDT and CDR2 YYEEEE. The CDR3 sequence is 12 residues long. V was shortened by 4 bases and J by 5 bases, with 6 bases between the two germline ends. CDR3 in DNA: TGTGCCAGCAGCCCCATAACCGGGGAGCTGTTTTTT. Encoded protein: CASSPITGELFF.

The rearrangement links TRBV6-1 to TRBJ2-6; D unclear. Germline loops: CDR1 MNHNS, CDR2 SASEGT. Deletions cut 2 bases from V and 0 bases from J, with 11 bases between. The CDR3 is 17 residues long. The CDR3 is CASSEPGANSGANVLTF. In DNA form, the CDR3 reads TGTGCCAGCAGTGAACCAGGTGCTAACTCTGGGGCCAACGTCCTGACTTTC.

The chain is built from TRBV28 and TRBJ1-2; D not resolved. Trimming shortened V by 5 bases and J by 8 bases, and 9 bases separated the two germline ends. The CDR3 sequence is 11 residues long. CDR1 and CDR2 (germline): MDHEN, SYDVKM. The CDR3 nucleotides are TGTGCCAGCAGTCCGCAGGAGGGCTACACCTTC. The encoded protein is CASSPQEGYTF.

The CDR3 loop reads CASSLGESENTIYF. The CDR3 DNA reads as TGTGCCAGCAGCTTGGGGGAGAGCGAAAACACCATATATTTT. The rearrangement uses TRBV7-9 and TRBJ1-3; D possibly corresponds to TRBD1 (5 bases). Looked up from germline, CDR1 is SEHNR and CDR2 is FQNEAQ (reference sequence). The V end was cut by 3 bases, the J end by 6 bases, with 12 bases between. This CDR3 comprises 14 residues.

V and J are TRBV6-1 and TRBJ2-1; 8 bases align to TRBD2. V was pared by 4 bases and J by 0 bases, with 2 bases of the junction left unmatched. Germline CDR1 MNHNS, CDR2 SASEGT. This CDR3 contains 15 residues. This chain's CDR3 is CASSVGTSSYNEQFF. The CDR3 bases are TGTGCCAGCAGTGTGGGGACTAGCTCCTACAATGAGCAGTTCTTC.

The table lists this clone with many counts. The V gene is TRBV15, the J gene TRBJ2-1; TRBD2 aligns across 7 bases. In germline, CDR1 is LNHNV, CDR2 YYDKDF (reference sequence). V trimming: 8 bases; J trimming: 4 bases; junction bases outside the gene matches: 8. The CDR3 consists of 14 residues. CDR3 in DNA: TGTGCCACCTCCCCGGCTAGCGGTTACAATGAGCAGTTCTTC. Its protein is CATSPASGYNEQFF.

This clone was seen a single time. The chain links TRBV27 to TRBJ2-3, with TRBD1 as a possible D gene (6 bases). CDR3 length: 15 amino acids. CDR1 is MNHEY and CDR2 is SMNVEV in the germline V gene (reference sequence). V lost 3 bases, J lost 4 bases, and 14 bases lay in between. In DNA form, the CDR3 reads TGTGCCAGCAGTTTTTTGGGGGCCACGGCAGATACGCAGTATTTT. This translates into CASSFLGATADTQYF.

This clone was seen a handful of times. V is TRBV19 and J is TRBJ2-4; no definite D call. Germline-derived CDR1 and CDR2 are LNHDA and SQIVND (reference sequence). The CDR3 has 13 residues. V was clipped by 3 bases and J by 7 bases, with 10 bases between them. In nucleotides, the CDR3 is TGTGCCAGTAGTATTGATCAGTGGAACATTCAGTACTTC. It codes for CASSIDQWNIQYF.

The chain is built from TRBV27 and TRBJ1-2; D not resolved. The length of the CDR3 is 13 residues. Germline CDR1 and CDR2: MNHEY and SMNVEV (reference sequence). The ends were cut back, 3 bases at V and 2 bases at J, with 7 bases in the middle. The CDR3 protein is CASSFSKNYGYTF. The CDR3 bases are TGTGCCAGCAGTTTCTCCAAGAACTATGGCTACACCTTC.

The rearrangement links TRBV6-5 to TRBJ2-5; TRBD1 might be the D (6 bases). This CDR3 contains 13 residues. Germline V gene data show CDR1 as MNHEY and CDR2 as SVGAGI. Trimming pared 8 bases from V and 4 bases from J, leaving 14 bases between. CDR3 bases: TGTGCCAGCCGAACTACAGGGAGAGAGACCCAGTACTTC. It is translated as CASRTTGRETQYF.